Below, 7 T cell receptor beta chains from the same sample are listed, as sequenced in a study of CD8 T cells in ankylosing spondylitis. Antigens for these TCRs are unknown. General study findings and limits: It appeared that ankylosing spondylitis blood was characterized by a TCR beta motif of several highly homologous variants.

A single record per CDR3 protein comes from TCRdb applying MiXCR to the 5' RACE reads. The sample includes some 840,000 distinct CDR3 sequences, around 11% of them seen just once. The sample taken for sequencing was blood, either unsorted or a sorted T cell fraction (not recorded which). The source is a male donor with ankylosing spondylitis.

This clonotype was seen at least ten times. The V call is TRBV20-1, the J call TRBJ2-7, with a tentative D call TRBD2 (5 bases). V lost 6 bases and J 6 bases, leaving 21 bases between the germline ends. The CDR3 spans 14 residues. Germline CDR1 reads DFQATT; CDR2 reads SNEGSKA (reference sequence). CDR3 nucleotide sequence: TGCAGTGCCCGAGGAGGAGGACCGTCCAGCGAGCAGTACTTC. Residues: CSARGGGPSSEQYF.

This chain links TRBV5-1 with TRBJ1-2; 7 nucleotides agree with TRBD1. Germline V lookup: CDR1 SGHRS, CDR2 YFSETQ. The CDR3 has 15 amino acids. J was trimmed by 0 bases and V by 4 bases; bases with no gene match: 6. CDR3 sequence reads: CASSPWDSSNYGYTF. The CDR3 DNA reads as TGCGCCAGCAGCCCGTGGGACAGTTCTAACTATGGCTACACCTTC.

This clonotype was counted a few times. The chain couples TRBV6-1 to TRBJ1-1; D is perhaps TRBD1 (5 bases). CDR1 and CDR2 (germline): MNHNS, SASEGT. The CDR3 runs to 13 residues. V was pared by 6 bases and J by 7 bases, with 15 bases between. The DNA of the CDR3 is TGTGCCAGCAGCAAGGGACCGTTAAATGAAGCTTTCTTT. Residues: CASSKGPLNEAFF.

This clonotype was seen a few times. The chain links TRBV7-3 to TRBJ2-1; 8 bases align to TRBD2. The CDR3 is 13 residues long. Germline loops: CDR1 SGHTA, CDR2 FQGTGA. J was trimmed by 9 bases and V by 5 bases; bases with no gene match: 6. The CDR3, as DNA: TGTGCCAGCAGCGTCGCGGGGGGTGGTGAGCAGTTCTTC. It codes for CASSVAGGGEQFF. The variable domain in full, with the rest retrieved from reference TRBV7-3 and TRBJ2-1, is GAGVSQTPSNKVTEKGKYVELRCDPISGHTALYWYRQSLGQGPEFLIYFQGTGAADDSGLPNDRFFAVRPEGSVSTLKIQRTERGDSAVYLCASSVAGGGEQFFGPGTRLTVL.

The CDR3 nucleotides are TGTGCCAGCAGTGACGGGATGGCCTCTGGAAACACCATATATTTT. Residues: CASSDGMASGNTIYF. The chain carries TRBV9 and TRBJ1-3; D is unclear. This CDR3 is built from 15 residues. Germline lookup yields CDR1 SGDLS and CDR2 YYNGEE. Trimming stripped 5 bases from V and 0 bases from J, with 12 bases between.

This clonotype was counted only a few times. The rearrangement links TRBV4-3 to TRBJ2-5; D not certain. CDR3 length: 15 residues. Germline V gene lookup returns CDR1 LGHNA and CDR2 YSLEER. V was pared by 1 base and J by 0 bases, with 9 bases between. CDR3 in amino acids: CASSQVTGNQETQYF. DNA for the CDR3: TGCGCCAGCAGCCAAGTGACCGGCAACCAAGAGACCCAGTACTTC.

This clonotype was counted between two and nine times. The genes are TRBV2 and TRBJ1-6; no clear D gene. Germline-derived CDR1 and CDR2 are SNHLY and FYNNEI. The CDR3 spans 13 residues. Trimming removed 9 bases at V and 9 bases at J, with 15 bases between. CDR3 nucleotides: TGTGCCAGTCGACGAGGAGGTTCTTCACCCCTCCACTTT. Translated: CASRRGGSSPLHF.